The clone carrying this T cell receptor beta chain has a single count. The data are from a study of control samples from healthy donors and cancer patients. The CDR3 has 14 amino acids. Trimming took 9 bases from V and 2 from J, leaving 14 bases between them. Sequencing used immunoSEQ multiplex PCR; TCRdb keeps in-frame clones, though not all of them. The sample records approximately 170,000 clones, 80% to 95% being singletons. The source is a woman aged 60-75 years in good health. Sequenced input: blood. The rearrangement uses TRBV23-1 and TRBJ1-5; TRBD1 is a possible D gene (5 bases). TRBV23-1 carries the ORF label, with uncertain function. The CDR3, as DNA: TGCGCCAGTGCGGGGCAAGGGGGCAATCAGCCCCAGCATTTT. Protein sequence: CASAGQGGNQPQHF.